This T cell receptor (beta chain) was found in a study of shared clonotypes between healthy human individuals. Study-wide points: For naive CD4 cells, roughly 4.8% of clonotypes were shared across a handful of donors.

Data came from immunoSEQ multiplex PCR; TCRdb stores just in-frame clones and leaves some out. The sample yields 2 million to 2.5 million clones, 85% to 95% seen once. As for this clone: Its antigen is still unknown.

Terminally differentiated effector memory CD45RA+ cells were excluded from the naive CD8 cells, which were CD45RO-negative and positively selected for CCR7. Germline V CDR1 and CDR2: ENHRY, SYGVKD. The V and J ends lost 3 bases and 9 bases, in that order; junction bases with no gene match: 18. The CDR3 sequence is 18 residues long. The sequence derives from a man younger than 35 in good health. Some clones in this sample may be carry-over from other donors' samples. Sequenced input: naive CD8+ T cells from PBMCs. The rearrangement uses TRBV10-3 and TRBJ2-1; 9 bases map to TRBD1. This CDR3 reads CAISDPGQGTLSFGEQFF. CDR3 bases: TGTGCCATCAGTGATCCTGGACAGGGGACCCTCTCATTCGGTGAGCAGTTCTTC.